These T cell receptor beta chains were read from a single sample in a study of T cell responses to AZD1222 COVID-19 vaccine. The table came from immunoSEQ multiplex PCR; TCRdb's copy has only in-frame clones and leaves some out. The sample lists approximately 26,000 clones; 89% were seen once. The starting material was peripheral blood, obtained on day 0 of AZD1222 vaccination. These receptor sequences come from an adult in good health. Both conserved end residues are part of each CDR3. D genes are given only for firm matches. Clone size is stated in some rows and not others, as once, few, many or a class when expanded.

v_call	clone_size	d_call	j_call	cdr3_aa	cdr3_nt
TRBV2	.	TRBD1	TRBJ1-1	CASKTDRGGNTEAFF	TGTGCCAGCAAAACGGACAGGGGAGGGAACACTGAAGCTTTCTTT
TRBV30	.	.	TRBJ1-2	CAWGWGLALTNYGYTF	TGTGCCTGGGGATGGGGGTTGGCACTAACTAACTATGGCTACACCTTC
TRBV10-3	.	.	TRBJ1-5	CAISGRQLNQPQHF	TGTGCCATCAGTGGCCGGCAGCTTAATCAGCCCCAGCATTTT
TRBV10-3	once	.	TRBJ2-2	CAITSANTGELFF	TGTGCCATCACCAGTGCGAACACCGGGGAGCTGTTTTTT
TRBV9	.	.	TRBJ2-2	CASSVDPTGGNTGELFF	TGTGCCAGCAGCGTAGACCCCACTGGGGGGAACACCGGGGAGCTGTTTTTT
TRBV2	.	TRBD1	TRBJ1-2	CASRPTGGGRVHGYTF	TGTGCCAGCAGGCCCACTGGAGGGGGCCGAGTTCATGGCTACACCTTC
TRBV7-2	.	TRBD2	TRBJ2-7	CASSLGLAGGGSSYEQYF	TGTGCCAGCAGCTTAGGACTAGCGGGAGGGGGCAGCTCCTACGAGCAGTACTTC
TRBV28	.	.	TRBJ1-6	CASRSSGGSYNSPLHF	TGTGCCAGCAGATCCTCCGGGGGCTCCTATAATTCACCCCTCCACTTT
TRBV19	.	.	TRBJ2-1	CASSIDQTNLYNEQFF	TGTGCCAGTAGTATAGATCAGACTAATCTTTACAATGAGCAGTTCTTC
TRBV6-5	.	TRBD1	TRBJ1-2	CASSPRTGGYTF	TGTGCCAGCAGTCCACGGACAGGAGGCTACACCTTC
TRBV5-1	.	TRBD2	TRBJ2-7	CASSVSWAGDRYF	TGCGCCAGCAGCGTCAGTTGGGCGGGAGATCGGTACTTC
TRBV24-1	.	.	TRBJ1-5	CATSEPYVEQPQHF	TGTGCCACCAGCGAACCATATGTGGAACAGCCCCAGCATTTT
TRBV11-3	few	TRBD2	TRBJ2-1	CASSLGFSGRNEQFF	TGTGCCAGCAGCTTAGGTTTTAGCGGGAGGAATGAGCAGTTCTTC
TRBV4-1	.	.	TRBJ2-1	CASSQEGRREQFF	TGCGCCAGCAGCCAAGAAGGGCGAAGGGAGCAGTTCTTC
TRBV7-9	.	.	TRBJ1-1	CASSLQEGTEAFF	TGTGCCAGCAGCTTACAGGAAGGGACTGAAGCTTTCTTT
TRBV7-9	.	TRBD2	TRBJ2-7	CASSRPLGLAASYEQYF	TGTGCCAGCTCGCGCCCCTTGGGACTAGCGGCCAGCTACGAGCAGTACTTC
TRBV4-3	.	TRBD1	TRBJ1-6	CASSHQGTGGLPLHF	TGCGCCAGCAGCCATCAGGGGACAGGGGGCTTACCCCTCCACTTT
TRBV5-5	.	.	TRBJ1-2	CASSSRGAYGYTF	TGTGCCAGCAGCTCGAGAGGGGCCTATGGCTACACCTTC
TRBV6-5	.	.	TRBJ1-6	CASSYSGREKHSPLHF	TGTGCCAGCAGTTACTCAGGCAGGGAAAAGCATTCACCCCTCCACTTT
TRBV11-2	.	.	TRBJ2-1	CASRTLGEFGNNEQFF	TGTGCCAGCAGAACCTTGGGGGAGTTCGGCAACAATGAGCAGTTCTTC
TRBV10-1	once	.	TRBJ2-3	CASSESVRGGLTDTQYF	TGCGCCAGCAGTGAGTCCGTACGGGGAGGCCTCACAGATACGCAGTATTTT
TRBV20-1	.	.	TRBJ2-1	CSASPGEDYNEQFF	TGCAGTGCTAGTCCGGGGGAGGACTACAATGAGCAGTTCTTC
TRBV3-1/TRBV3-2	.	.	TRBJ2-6	CASSLLSGSGANVLTF	TGTGCCAGCAGCCTCCTCTCGGGCTCTGGGGCCAACGTCCTGACTTTC
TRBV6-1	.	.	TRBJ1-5	CASSEGQGWNQPQHF	TGTGCCAGCAGTGAAGGGCAGGGATGGAATCAGCCCCAGCATTTT
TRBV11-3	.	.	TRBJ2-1	CASSSDHSYNEQFF	TGTGCCAGCAGCTCAGACCACTCCTACAATGAGCAGTTCTTC
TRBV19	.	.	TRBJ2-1	CASSMGPSSYNEQFF	TGTGCCAGTAGTATGGGCCCGAGCTCCTACAATGAGCAGTTCTTC
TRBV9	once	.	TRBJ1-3	CASSALFSGNTIYF	TGTGCCAGCAGCGCCCTTTTCTCTGGAAACACCATATATTTT
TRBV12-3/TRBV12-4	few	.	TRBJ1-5	CASSLDEGGSQHF	TGTGCCAGCAGTTTAGATGAGGGCGGGTCCCAGCATTTT
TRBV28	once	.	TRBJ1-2	CASGTVFEGYTF	TGTGCCAGCGGAACTGTATTTGAGGGCTACACCTTC
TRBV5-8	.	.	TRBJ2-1	CASSLGGKSSYNEQFF	TGTGCCAGCAGCTTGGGCGGAAAGAGCTCCTACAATGAGCAGTTCTTC
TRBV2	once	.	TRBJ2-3	CASSGETNDTQYF	TGTGCCAGCAGTGGGGAGACTAATGATACGCAGTATTTT
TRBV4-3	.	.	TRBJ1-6	CASSQEGQASPLHF	TGCGCCAGCAGCCAAGAAGGGCAGGCCTCACCCCTCCACTTT
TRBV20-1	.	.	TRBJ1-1	CSASIIGGSEAFF	TGCAGTGCTAGTATAATTGGGGGATCCGAAGCTTTCTTT
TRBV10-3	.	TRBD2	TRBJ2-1	CAISEPGLAGAPYNEQFF	TGTGCCATCAGTGAGCCGGGACTAGCGGGAGCCCCCTACAATGAGCAGTTCTTC
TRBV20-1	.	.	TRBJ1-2	CSPTVPYGYTF	TGCAGTCCGACAGTCCCTTATGGCTACACCTTC
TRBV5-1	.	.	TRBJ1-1	CASSLRGFSTEAFF	TGCGCCAGCAGCTTGCGCGGCTTTTCAACTGAAGCTTTCTTT
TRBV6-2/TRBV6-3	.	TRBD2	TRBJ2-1	CASSSQAAGAGNEQFF	TGTGCCAGCAGTTCCCAGGCAGCGGGAGCTGGGAATGAGCAGTTCTTC
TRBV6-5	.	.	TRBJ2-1	CASRATSYNEQFF	TGTGCCAGCAGGGCTACCTCCTACAATGAGCAGTTCTTC